A selection of T cell receptor beta chains follows, all from one sample in a study of cytomegalovirus exposure and HLA in healthy donors. The protocol was immunoSEQ multiplex PCR, while the TCRdb copy is restricted to in-frame clones and leaves out a portion. This repertoire shows more than 80,000 clones, approximately 81% found once; its top ten account for approximately 4%. The source material was PBMCs. These receptor sequences come from a woman aged 40 to 50 in good health and CMV-seropositive. CDR3s include the opening cysteine and the closing phenylalanine or tryptophan. The order of the fields is clone size, D gene, CDR3 length, V gene, J gene, CDR3 protein, CDR3 DNA. D genes are given only for firm matches. Rows may omit the clone size; those that give it use once, few, many or a size class.

.,TRBD2,16,TRBV9,TRBJ2-1,CASSVPTSGGYNEQFF,TGTGCCAGCAGCGTACCCACTAGCGGGGGATACAATGAGCAGTTCTTC
.,TRBD1,16,TRBV27,TRBJ2-4,CASSLLTGVGRNIQYF,TGTGCCAGCAGTTTATTGACAGGGGTGGGCCGAAACATTCAGTACTTC
.,.,13,TRBV19,TRBJ2-2,CASSIATAGELFF,TGTGCCAGTAGTATAGCGACAGCCGGGGAGCTGTTTTTT
.,TRBD2,18,TRBV6-7,TRBJ2-3,CASSSGLAGGPKTDTQYF,TGTGCCAGCAGTTCCGGACTAGCGGGAGGGCCGAAGACAGATACGCAGTATTTT
once,.,13,TRBV7-9,TRBJ1-5,CASSLIGDQPQHF,TGTGCCAGCAGCTTAATAGGGGATCAGCCCCAGCATTTT
few,TRBD2,15,TRBV15,TRBJ2-4,CATSSPGGREDIQYF,TGTGCCACCAGCAGCCCGGGCGGGAGGGAGGACATTCAGTACTTC
once,TRBD1,14,TRBV6-5,TRBJ2-1,CANSSDRGPNEQFF,TGTGCCAACAGTTCGGACAGGGGGCCTAATGAGCAGTTCTTC
few,TRBD1,14,TRBV5-4,TRBJ1-2,CASSPGQEPGGYTF,TGTGCCAGCAGCCCCGGACAGGAACCGGGTGGCTACACCTTC
.,TRBD1,15,TRBV19,TRBJ2-3,CASSSLDREADTQYF,TGTGCCAGTAGTTCGCTGGACAGGGAGGCAGATACGCAGTATTTT
.,.,11,TRBV2,TRBJ2-7,CASRLRQVRYF,TGTGCCAGCAGGCTGAGACAGGTGCGGTACTTC
.,TRBD2,14,TRBV6-1,TRBJ2-3,CASSEAPERGGEYF,TGTGCCAGCAGTGAAGCTCCTGAGCGGGGGGGAGAGTATTTT
.,TRBD1,15,TRBV4-2,TRBJ2-5,CASSHPRQGAETQYF,TGTGCCAGCAGCCACCCCAGGCAGGGGGCTGAGACCCAGTACTTC
.,TRBD1,14,TRBV5-4,TRBJ2-7,CASSSRDRGYEQYF,TGTGCCAGCAGCTCCCGGGACAGGGGTTACGAGCAGTACTTC
.,TRBD2,16,TRBV5-1,TRBJ2-3,CASSLLAGDPTDTQYF,TGCGCCAGCAGCTTACTAGCGGGGGATCCGACAGATACGCAGTATTTT
.,TRBD2,16,TRBV27,TRBJ2-3,CASRLSSGSITDTQYF,TGTGCCAGCAGGCTTTCTAGCGGGAGTATTACAGATACGCAGTATTTT
.,TRBD1,14,TRBV9,TRBJ2-5,CASSSGQLKETQYF,TGTGCCAGCAGCTCGGGACAGTTAAAAGAGACCCAGTACTTC
.,TRBD1,14,TRBV11-2,TRBJ2-1,CASNSDRGLNEQFF,TGTGCCAGCAACTCCGACAGGGGGCTCAATGAGCAGTTCTTC
.,TRBD2,17,TRBV4-1,TRBJ2-2,CASSQGVREGGTGELFF,TGCGCCAGCAGCCAAGGGGTCCGGGAGGGGGGCACCGGGGAGCTGTTTTTT
.,TRBD2,21,TRBV28,TRBJ2-1,CASSLSPGASGRALSHNEQFF,TGTGCCAGCAGTTTATCCCCGGGAGCTAGCGGGAGGGCCCTCTCCCACAATGAGCAGTTCTTC
.,.,15,TRBV5-4,TRBJ1-2,CASSLRGAGNYGYTF,TGTGCCAGCAGCTTACGGGGGGCAGGCAACTATGGCTACACCTTC
.,TRBD1,16,TRBV6-5,TRBJ1-6,CASSWTGESYNSPLHF,TGTGCCAGCAGTTGGACAGGGGAGTCCTATAATTCACCCCTCCACTTT
.,TRBD2,13,TRBV29-1,TRBJ2-1,CSAHLAGGDEQFF,TGCAGCGCCCACCTAGCGGGAGGGGATGAGCAGTTCTTC
.,TRBD1,16,TRBV5-1,TRBJ1-1,CASSRGQGPMNTEAFF,TGCGCCAGCAGCCGCGGACAGGGACCAATGAACACTGAAGCTTTCTTT
.,TRBD2,15,TRBV28,TRBJ2-5,CASNRIGREGETQYF,TGTGCCAGCAACCGGATAGGGCGGGAGGGGGAGACCCAGTACTTC
.,.,15,TRBV15,TRBJ2-1,CATSRDRPGVHEQFF,TGTGCCACCAGCAGAGATCGGCCAGGGGTCCATGAGCAGTTCTTC
.,.,15,TRBV18,TRBJ1-1,CASSPQTDMNTEAFF,TGTGCCAGCTCACCACAGACAGACATGAACACTGAAGCTTTCTTT
.,.,15,TRBV7-3,TRBJ2-1,CASSLGALSYNEQFF,TGTGCCAGCAGCTTAGGAGCTTTAAGCTACAATGAGCAGTTCTTC
few,.,14,TRBV9,TRBJ1-4,CASSPRYLDEKLFF,TGTGCCAGCAGCCCTCGGTATCTCGATGAAAAACTGTTTTTT
.,TRBD1,16,TRBV6-4,TRBJ2-2,CASSDAGGANTGELFF,TGTGCCAGCAGTGACGCAGGGGGCGCGAACACCGGGGAGCTGTTTTTT
.,.,13,TRBV5-1,TRBJ1-1,CASSPQGWAEAFF,TGCGCCAGCAGCCCACAGGGTTGGGCTGAAGCTTTCTTT